This is a list of T cell receptor beta chains from one sample in a study of blood T cell repertoires in COVID-19. The table came from immunoSEQ multiplex PCR; TCRdb's copy has only in-frame clones and leaves some out. The table records 200,000 to 300,000 clones, more than 85% of them present only once. Material for sequencing was PBMCs or T cells enriched from blood (not recorded which). Receptors originate from a woman aged 25-40 years who had recovered from COVID-19. Both conserved end residues are part of each CDR3. The D gene is left open where the match is weak. For some rows the clone size is stated as once, few or many, or as a class when expanded; others skip it.

size: .; D: TRBD1; V: TRBV29-1; J: TRBJ1-1; DNA: TGCAGTCGAGCGGGACAGGAAAGGTCTGAAGCTTTCTTT; CDR3: CSRAGQERSEAFF
size: .; D: .; V: TRBV24-1; J: TRBJ2-5; DNA: TGTGCCACCAGTGATGCGGGACCCACGGAGAGGGAGACCCAGTACTTC; CDR3: CATSDAGPTERETQYF
size: .; D: TRBD1; V: TRBV19; J: TRBJ2-5; DNA: TGTGCCAGTAGTAACAGGGGAGACGAGACCCAGTACTTC; CDR3: CASSNRGDETQYF
size: .; D: .; V: TRBV21-1; J: TRBJ1-5; DNA: TGTGCCAGCAGCAAAGGAATAGGGGCGGGACAGCCCCAGCATTTT; CDR3: CASSKGIGAGQPQHF
size: .; D: TRBD1; V: TRBV30; J: TRBJ2-2; DNA: TGTGCCTGGACACAGGGGGCCACCGGGGAGCTGTTTTTT; CDR3: CAWTQGATGELFF
size: .; D: .; V: TRBV19; J: TRBJ2-1; DNA: TGTGCCAGTAGTATAGCCCAGGGTAGTGTTGAGCAGTTCTTC; CDR3: CASSIAQGSVEQFF
size: .; D: .; V: TRBV11-2; J: TRBJ2-4; DNA: TGTGCCAGCAGCTTAGGTCCGCGGTTAGCCAAAAACATTCAGTACTTC; CDR3: CASSLGPRLAKNIQYF
size: few; D: TRBD1; V: TRBV28; J: TRBJ2-2; DNA: TGTGCCAGCAGGACAGGGGGGTCCGACACCGGGGAGCTGTTTTTT; CDR3: CASRTGGSDTGELFF
size: .; D: .; V: TRBV15; J: TRBJ2-7; DNA: TGTGCCACCAGCAGAGATCCGTCTACAGCCTACGAGCAGTACTTC; CDR3: CATSRDPSTAYEQYF
size: .; D: TRBD1; V: TRBV19; J: TRBJ2-2; DNA: TGTGCCAGTAGTATTCAGGGACAGACGAACACCGGGGAGCTGTTTTTT; CDR3: CASSIQGQTNTGELFF
size: .; D: .; V: TRBV6-1; J: TRBJ2-3; DNA: TGTGCCAGCAGTGATGGGGAAGGGGCAGATACGCAGTATTTT; CDR3: CASSDGEGADTQYF
size: .; D: TRBD2; V: TRBV10-3; J: TRBJ2-3; DNA: TGTGCCATCTCACGACTAGCGGTCCCTCCAGATACGCAGTATTTT; CDR3: CAISRLAVPPDTQYF
size: .; D: TRBD1; V: TRBV6-1; J: TRBJ1-5; DNA: TGTGCCAGCAGTGACGACAGGGGAAATCAGCCCCAGCATTTT; CDR3: CASSDDRGNQPQHF